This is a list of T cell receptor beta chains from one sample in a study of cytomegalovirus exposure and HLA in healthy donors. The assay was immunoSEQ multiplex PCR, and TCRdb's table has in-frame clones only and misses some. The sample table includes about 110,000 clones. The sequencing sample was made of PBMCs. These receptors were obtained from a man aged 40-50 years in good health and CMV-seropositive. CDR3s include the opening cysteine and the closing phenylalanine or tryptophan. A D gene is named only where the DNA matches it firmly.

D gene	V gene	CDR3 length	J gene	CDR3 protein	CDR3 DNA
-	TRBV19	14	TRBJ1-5	CASSIREGNQPQHF	TGTGCCAGTAGTATCAGGGAGGGCAATCAGCCCCAGCATTTT
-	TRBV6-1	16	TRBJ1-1	CASSAGTGIADTEAFF	TGTGCCAGCAGTGCCGGCACAGGGATCGCGGACACTGAAGCTTTCTTT
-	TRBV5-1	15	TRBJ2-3	CASSLGAGMTDTQYF	TGCGCCAGCAGCTTGGGGGCAGGGATGACAGATACGCAGTATTTT
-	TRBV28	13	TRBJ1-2	CASSFRASYGYTF	TGTGCCAGCAGTTTCAGGGCAAGCTATGGCTACACCTTC
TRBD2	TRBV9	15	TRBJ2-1	CASSGRLADYNEQFF	TGTGCCAGCAGCGGACGACTAGCGGACTACAATGAGCAGTTCTTC
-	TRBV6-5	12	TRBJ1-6	CASRAVPSPLHF	TGTGCCAGCAGGGCCGTCCCATCACCCCTCCACTTT
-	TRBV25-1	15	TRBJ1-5	CASSATGSLNQPQHF	TGTGCCAGCAGTGCCACCGGGAGCCTAAATCAGCCCCAGCATTTT
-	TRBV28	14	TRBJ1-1	CASSYLDMNTEAFF	TGTGCCAGCAGTTATCTCGACATGAACACTGAAGCTTTCTTT
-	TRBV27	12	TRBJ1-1	CASGWGDTEAFF	TGTGCCAGCGGCTGGGGGGACACTGAAGCTTTCTTT
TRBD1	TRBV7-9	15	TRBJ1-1	CASSDPGGLNTEAFF	TGTGCCAGCAGCGATCCAGGGGGCCTGAACACTGAAGCTTTCTTT
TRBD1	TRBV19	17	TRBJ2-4	CASSAPGGSLAKNIQYF	TGTGCCAGTAGTGCCCCAGGGGGCAGTCTGGCCAAAAACATTCAGTACTTC
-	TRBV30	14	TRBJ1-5	CAWRSGSSNQPQHF	TGTGCCTGGAGGTCAGGATCTAGCAATCAGCCCCAGCATTTT
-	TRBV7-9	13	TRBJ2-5	CASSAPPQETQYF	TGTGCCAGCAGCGCTCCCCCTCAGGAGACCCAGTACTTC
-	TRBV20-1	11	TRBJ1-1	CSAPRQTKAFF	TGCAGTGCCCCCCGACAGACCAAAGCTTTCTTT
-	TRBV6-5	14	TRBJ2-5	CASSSLATQETQYF	TGTGCCAGCAGCTCTCTAGCGACCCAAGAGACCCAGTACTTC
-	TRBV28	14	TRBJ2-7	CASSTPQVSYEQYF	TGTGCCAGCAGCACCCCACAGGTCTCCTACGAGCAGTACTTC
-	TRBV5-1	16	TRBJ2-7	CASSRNKDSSSYEQYF	TGCGCCAGTAGCAGAAACAAGGACTCAAGCTCCTACGAGCAGTACTTC
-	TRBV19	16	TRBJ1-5	CASSPPVKGPSQPQHF	TGTGCCAGTAGCCCCCCGGTGAAGGGGCCCAGTCAGCCCCAGCATTTT
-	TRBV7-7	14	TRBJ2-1	CASSLGGSHNEQFF	TGTGCCAGCAGCTTAGGGGGCAGTCACAATGAGCAGTTCTTC
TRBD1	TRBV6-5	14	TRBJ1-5	CASSETGVSQPQHF	TGTGCCAGCAGTGAAACAGGGGTGAGTCAGCCCCAGCATTTT
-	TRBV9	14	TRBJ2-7	CASSVAGTAEEQYF	TGTGCCAGCAGCGTAGCGGGAACAGCGGAGGAGCAGTACTTC
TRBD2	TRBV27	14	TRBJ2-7	CASSTGTSGSEQYF	TGTGCCAGCAGTACCGGGACTAGCGGGAGCGAGCAGTACTTC
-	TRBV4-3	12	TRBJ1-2	CASSPTGGGYTF	TGCGCCAGCAGCCCGACTGGTGGTGGCTACACCTTC
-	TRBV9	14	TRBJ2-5	CASSAAGVQETQYF	TGTGCCAGCAGCGCCGCAGGGGTACAAGAGACCCAGTACTTC
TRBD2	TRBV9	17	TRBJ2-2	CASSVGSSGRGTGELFF	TGTGCCAGCAGCGTAGGATCTAGCGGGAGGGGTACCGGGGAGCTGTTTTTT
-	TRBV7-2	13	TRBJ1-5	CASSLVGNQPQHF	TGTGCCAGCAGCTTAGTCGGCAATCAGCCCCAGCATTTT